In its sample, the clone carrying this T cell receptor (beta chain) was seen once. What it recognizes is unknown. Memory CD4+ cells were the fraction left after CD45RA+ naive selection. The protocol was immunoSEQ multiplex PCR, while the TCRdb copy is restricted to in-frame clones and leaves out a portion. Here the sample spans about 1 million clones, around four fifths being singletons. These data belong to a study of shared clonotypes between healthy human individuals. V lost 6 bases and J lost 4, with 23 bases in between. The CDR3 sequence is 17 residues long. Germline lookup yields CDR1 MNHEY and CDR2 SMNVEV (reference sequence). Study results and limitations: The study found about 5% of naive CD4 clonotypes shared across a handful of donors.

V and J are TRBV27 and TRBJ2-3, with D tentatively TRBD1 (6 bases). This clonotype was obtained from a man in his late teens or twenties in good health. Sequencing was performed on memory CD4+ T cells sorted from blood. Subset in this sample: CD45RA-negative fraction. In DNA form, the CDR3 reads TGTGCCAGCAGCGAAAGGGGGAGTCGGGGCCGGGCAGATACGCAGTATTTT. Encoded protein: CASSERGSRGRADTQYF.